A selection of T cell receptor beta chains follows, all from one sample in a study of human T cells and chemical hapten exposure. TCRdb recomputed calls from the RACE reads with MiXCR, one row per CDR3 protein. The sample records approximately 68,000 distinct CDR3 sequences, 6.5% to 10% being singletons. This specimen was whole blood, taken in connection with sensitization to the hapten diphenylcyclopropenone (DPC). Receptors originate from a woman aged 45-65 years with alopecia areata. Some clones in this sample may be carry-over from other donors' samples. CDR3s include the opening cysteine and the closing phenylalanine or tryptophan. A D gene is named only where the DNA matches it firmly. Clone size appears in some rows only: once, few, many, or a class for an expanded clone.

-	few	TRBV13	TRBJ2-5	CASSLSQETQYF	TGTGCCAGCAGCTTATCCCAAGAGACCCAGTACTTC
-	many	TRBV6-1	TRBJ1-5	CASSEEGEVNQPQHF	TGTGCCAGCAGTGAAGAGGGCGAAGTCAATCAGCCCCAGCATTTT
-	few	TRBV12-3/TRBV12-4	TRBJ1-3	CASTGGITGNTIYF	TGTGCCAGCACCGGGGGGATCACTGGAAACACCATATATTTT
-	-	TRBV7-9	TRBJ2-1	CASSQRVGDPIYNEQFF	TGTGCCAGCAGCCAGAGGGTCGGGGACCCCATATACAATGAGCAGTTCTTC
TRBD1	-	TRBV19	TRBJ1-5	CASSITGDNQPQHF	TGTGCCAGTAGTATCACAGGGGATAATCAGCCCCAGCATTTT
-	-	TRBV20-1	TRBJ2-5	CSASSRDQETQYF	TGCAGTGCTAGTTCCCGTGACCAAGAGACCCAGTACTTC
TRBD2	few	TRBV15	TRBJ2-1	CATSRIGGSSYNEQFF	TGTGCCACCAGCAGGATCGGGGGGAGCTCCTACAATGAGCAGTTCTTC
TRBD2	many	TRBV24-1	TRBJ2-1	CATSDFEASGKENEQFF	TGTGCCACCAGTGATTTTGAGGCTAGCGGGAAAGAAAATGAGCAGTTCTTC
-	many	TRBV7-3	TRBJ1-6	CASSENSQGSSSPLHF	TGTGCCAGCAGCGAAAATTCTCAGGGGAGTAGTTCACCCCTCCACTTT
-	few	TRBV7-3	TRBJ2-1	CASRPPSGNEQFF	TGTGCCAGCAGACCACCGAGCGGGAATGAGCAGTTCTTC
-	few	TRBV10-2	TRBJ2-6	CASRVQGLAGANVLTF	TGCGCCAGCAGAGTACAGGGCTTAGCGGGGGCCAACGTCCTGACTTTC
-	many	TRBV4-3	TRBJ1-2	CASSREHPVARGYTF	TGCGCCAGCAGCCGAGAACACCCTGTAGCTCGTGGCTACACCTTC
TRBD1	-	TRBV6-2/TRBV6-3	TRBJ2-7	CASSSRDRSYEQYF	TGTGCCAGCAGTTCCCGGGACAGGTCCTACGAGCAGTACTTC
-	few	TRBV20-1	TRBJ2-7	CSLPGSAVYEQYF	TGCAGCCTACCGGGAAGCGCGGTGTACGAGCAGTACTTC
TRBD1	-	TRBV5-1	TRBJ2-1	CASSLDQGAMNEQFF	TGCGCCAGCAGCTTGGATCAGGGGGCTATGAATGAGCAGTTCTTC
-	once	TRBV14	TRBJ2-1	CASSQGDRQFF	TGTGCCAGCAGCCAAGGGGATCGGCAGTTCTTC
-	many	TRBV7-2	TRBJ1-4	CASSVRGGEGEKLFF	TGTGCCAGCAGCGTGCGGGGCGGGGAGGGTGAAAAACTGTTTTTT
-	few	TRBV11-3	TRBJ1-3	CAGGSNTIYF	TGTGCCGGGGGATCGAACACCATATATTTT
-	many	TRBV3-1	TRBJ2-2	CASGGGPNTGELFF	TGTGCCAGCGGCGGAGGGCCTAACACCGGGGAGCTGTTTTTT
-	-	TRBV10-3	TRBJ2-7	CAISEESRVAQYF	TGTGCCATCAGTGAGGAGTCCAGAGTTGCGCAGTACTTC
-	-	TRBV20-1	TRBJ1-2	CSGKGGGQGNYGYTF	TGCAGCGGCAAAGGGGGGGGCCAGGGCAACTATGGCTACACCTTC
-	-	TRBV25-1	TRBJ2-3	CASSDRGDTQYF	TGTGCCAGCAGTGACCGTGGGGACACGCAGTATTTT
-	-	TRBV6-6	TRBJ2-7	CASSPPGLSSYEQYF	TGTGCCAGCAGTCCCCCCGGGCTTAGCTCCTACGAGCAGTACTTC
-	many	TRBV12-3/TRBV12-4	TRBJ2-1	CASSQRANEQFF	TGTGCCAGCTCTCAAAGGGCCAATGAGCAGTTCTTC
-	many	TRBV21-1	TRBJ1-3	CASSKVGFRQSSGNTIYF	TGTGCCAGCAGCAAGGTCGGGTTCCGACAGAGCTCTGGAAACACCATATATTTT
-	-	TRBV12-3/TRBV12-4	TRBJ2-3	CASSSLPGPWAQYF	TGTGCCAGCAGTTCATTACCGGGACCCTGGGCACAGTATTTT
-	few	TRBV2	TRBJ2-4	CASTNRVNIQYF	TGTGCCAGCACTAACAGGGTAAACATTCAGTACTTC
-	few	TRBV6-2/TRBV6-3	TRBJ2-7	CASGPDAGWDEQYF	TGTGCCAGCGGACCGGATGCGGGATGGGACGAGCAGTACTTC
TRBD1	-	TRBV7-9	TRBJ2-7	CASSSDRAVYEQYF	TGTGCCAGCAGCTCGGACAGGGCCGTGTACGAGCAGTACTTC
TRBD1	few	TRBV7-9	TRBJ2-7	CASSADRGEQYF	TGTGCCAGCAGCGCGGACAGGGGAGAGCAGTACTTC
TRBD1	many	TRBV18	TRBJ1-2	CASSPLLPGQGSYTF	TGTGCCAGCTCACCTCTACTCCCGGGACAGGGAAGCTACACCTTC
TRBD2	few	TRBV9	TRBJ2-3	CASSSFRSGRRADTQYF	TGTGCCAGCAGCTCCTTCAGGAGCGGGAGGCGAGCAGATACGCAGTATTTT
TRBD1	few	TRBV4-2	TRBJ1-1	CASSQDQGADTEAFF	TGTGCCAGCAGCCAAGATCAGGGGGCAGACACTGAAGCTTTCTTT
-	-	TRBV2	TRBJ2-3	CASSEWYKTSTDTQYF	TGTGCCAGCAGTGAATGGTATAAAACTAGCACAGATACGCAGTATTTT
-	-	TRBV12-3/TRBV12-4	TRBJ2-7	CASSYQYEQYF	TGTGCCAGCAGTTATCAATACGAGCAGTACTTC
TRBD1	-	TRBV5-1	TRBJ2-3	CASSLEGQASTDTQYF	TGCGCCAGCAGCTTGGAAGGACAGGCTAGCACAGATACGCAGTATTTT